This TCR beta chain was obtained from a study of T cell responses to AZD1222 COVID-19 vaccine. Second-dose intervals near 4 or 12 weeks were combined. Method: immunoSEQ multiplex PCR; TCRdb's copy keeps in-frame clones and lacks some. The sample has about 110,000 clones, 70% to 90% seen once; the top ten hold approximately 6.5%. CDR3 length equals 16 residues. The germline V gene encodes CDR1 SGHVS and CDR2 FQNEAQ. Trimming shortened V by 4 bases and J by 0 bases, and 13 bases separated the two germline ends. Study outcomes and limitations: Females made up more of the donors, who were largely white British, and clonal diversity may have come out too low. Nearly half of spike-specific TCRs reportedly target unmutated variant regions.

A note on this clone: Its antigen remains unidentified.

The gene calls are TRBV7-8 and TRBJ1-5; weak D call: TRBD1 (5 bases). The sample here was peripheral blood, taken 28 days after the second AZD1222 dose. The source of this sequence is an adult who received the AZD1222 COVID-19 vaccine. CDR3 protein: CASSSRRGYSNQPQHF. CDR3 DNA: TGTGCCAGCAGCTCCAGAAGGGGTTATAGCAATCAGCCCCAGCATTTT. The full variable domain, completed using reference TRBV7-8 and TRBJ1-5, is GAGVSQSPRYKVAKRGQDVALRCDPISGHVSLFWYQQALGQGPEFLTYFQNEAQLDKSGLPSDRFFAERPEGSVSTLKIQRTQQEDSAVYLCASSSRRGYSNQPQHFGDGTRLSIL.